This is a list of T cell receptor beta chains from one sample in a study of blood T cell repertoires in COVID-19. Some clones are missing from TCRdb's copy, which holds only in-frame ones; the method was immunoSEQ multiplex PCR. The sample shows more than 85,000 clones, around 81% of them seen only once. Sequencing used peripheral blood. Receptor source: a man at least 80 years old with acute or convalescent COVID-19. Each CDR3 is given with its conserved first and last residue. The order of the fields is J gene, D gene, V gene, clone size, CDR3 protein, CDR3 DNA. D genes are given only for firm matches. Size values are once, few and many counts, or a class for expanded clones, and some rows have none.

J gene: TRBJ1-2
D gene: .
V gene: TRBV28
clone size: few
CDR3 protein: CASRSQGLNYGYTF
CDR3 DNA: TGTGCCAGCAGATCCCAGGGTCTTAACTATGGCTACACCTTC

J gene: TRBJ2-2
D gene: .
V gene: TRBV4-1
clone size: .
CDR3 protein: CASSPEIARNTGELFF
CDR3 DNA: TGCGCCAGCAGCCCAGAAATAGCGAGGAACACCGGGGAGCTGTTTTTT

J gene: TRBJ2-3
D gene: TRBD1
V gene: TRBV24-1
clone size: .
CDR3 protein: CATSDLGDSSDTQYF
CDR3 DNA: TGTGCCACCAGTGATTTGGGGGACAGTTCAGATACGCAGTATTTT

J gene: TRBJ2-1
D gene: .
V gene: TRBV2
clone size: .
CDR3 protein: CASMTYNEQFF
CDR3 DNA: TGTGCCAGCATGACTTACAATGAGCAGTTCTTC

J gene: TRBJ1-1
D gene: .
V gene: TRBV19
clone size: .
CDR3 protein: CASSIDNRPNTEAFF
CDR3 DNA: TGTGCCAGTAGTATAGATAACAGACCGAACACTGAAGCTTTCTTT

J gene: TRBJ2-4
D gene: .
V gene: TRBV14
clone size: .
CDR3 protein: CASSPKVRDIQYF
CDR3 DNA: TGTGCCAGCAGCCCGAAAGTCAGGGACATTCAGTACTTC

J gene: TRBJ1-4
D gene: .
V gene: TRBV29-1
clone size: .
CDR3 protein: CSVAVTGGLGEKLFF
CDR3 DNA: TGCAGCGTTGCCGTGACCGGAGGGCTAGGAGAAAAACTGTTTTTT

J gene: TRBJ2-1
D gene: .
V gene: TRBV7-2
clone size: once
CDR3 protein: CASRFDSSSYNEQFF
CDR3 DNA: TGTGCCAGCAGGTTCGACTCGAGCTCCTACAATGAGCAGTTCTTC

J gene: TRBJ2-7
D gene: TRBD1
V gene: TRBV18
clone size: .
CDR3 protein: CASSRQGIKNEQYF
CDR3 DNA: TGTGCCAGCTCACGACAGGGGATAAAGAACGAGCAGTACTTC

J gene: TRBJ2-6
D gene: .
V gene: TRBV6-4
clone size: once
CDR3 protein: CASSAPSSHRVLTF
CDR3 DNA: TGTGCCAGCAGTGCGCCAAGCTCTCACCGCGTCCTGACTTTC

J gene: TRBJ2-6
D gene: TRBD1
V gene: TRBV4-1
clone size: .
CDR3 protein: CASSFRSTGRSGANVLTF
CDR3 DNA: TGCGCCAGCAGCTTTCGATCGACAGGGCGATCTGGGGCCAACGTCCTGACTTTC

J gene: TRBJ2-7
D gene: .
V gene: TRBV10-3
clone size: .
CDR3 protein: CAISDSGSTYEQYF
CDR3 DNA: TGTGCCATCAGTGACAGCGGGTCTACCTACGAGCAGTACTTC

J gene: TRBJ1-1
D gene: .
V gene: TRBV14
clone size: .
CDR3 protein: CASSLTGRGSTEAFF
CDR3 DNA: TGTGCCAGCAGCCTGACGGGCAGGGGAAGCACTGAAGCTTTCTTT

J gene: TRBJ1-1
D gene: .
V gene: TRBV29-1
clone size: .
CDR3 protein: CSVEERWGRDMNTEAFF
CDR3 DNA: TGCAGCGTTGAAGAAAGGTGGGGGCGAGACATGAACACTGAAGCTTTCTTT

J gene: TRBJ2-5
D gene: .
V gene: TRBV18
clone size: few
CDR3 protein: CASSPLMDSQETQYF
CDR3 DNA: TGTGCCAGCTCACCACTTATGGACTCTCAAGAGACCCAGTACTTC

J gene: TRBJ2-7
D gene: .
V gene: TRBV29-1
clone size: many
CDR3 protein: CSVEDPRGASGEQYF
CDR3 DNA: TGCAGCGTTGAAGATCCCAGGGGGGCGTCGGGCGAGCAGTACTTC

J gene: TRBJ2-1
D gene: TRBD1
V gene: TRBV5-5
clone size: .
CDR3 protein: CASSLGSTGGRSTVQFF
CDR3 DNA: TGTGCCAGCAGCTTGGGGTCGACAGGGGGTCGGTCGACGGTGCAGTTCTTC

J gene: TRBJ2-6
D gene: TRBD1
V gene: TRBV24-1
clone size: .
CDR3 protein: CATSDRQGKGSGANVLTF
CDR3 DNA: TGTGCCACCAGTGATCGACAGGGCAAGGGCTCTGGGGCCAACGTCCTGACTTTC

J gene: TRBJ1-4
D gene: .
V gene: TRBV18
clone size: few
CDR3 protein: CASSPPGRTQNEKLFF
CDR3 DNA: TGTGCCAGCTCACCACCGGGGAGAACTCAAAATGAAAAACTGTTTTTT

J gene: TRBJ2-1
D gene: TRBD2
V gene: TRBV15
clone size: .
CDR3 protein: CATSRSPGTSGYNEQFF
CDR3 DNA: TGTGCCACCAGCAGATCGCCCGGGACTAGCGGTTACAATGAGCAGTTCTTC

J gene: TRBJ1-3
D gene: .
V gene: TRBV20-1
clone size: .
CDR3 protein: CSASQGGYVGNTIYF
CDR3 DNA: TGCAGTGCTAGTCAGGGAGGGTACGTTGGAAACACCATATATTTT

J gene: TRBJ1-1
D gene: .
V gene: TRBV7-8
clone size: .
CDR3 protein: CASSLFLNTEAFF
CDR3 DNA: TGTGCCAGCAGCTTGTTCTTGAACACTGAAGCTTTCTTT

J gene: TRBJ2-7
D gene: .
V gene: TRBV20-1
clone size: once
CDR3 protein: CSTYSSYEQYF
CDR3 DNA: TGCAGCACTTACAGCTCCTACGAGCAGTACTTC

J gene: TRBJ2-2
D gene: .
V gene: TRBV7-3
clone size: .
CDR3 protein: CASSPAGNTGELFF
CDR3 DNA: TGTGCCAGCAGCCCCGCAGGGAACACCGGGGAGCTGTTTTTT

J gene: TRBJ2-2
D gene: TRBD1
V gene: TRBV30
clone size: .
CDR3 protein: CAWSVRGLGTGELFF
CDR3 DNA: TGTGCCTGGAGTGTAAGGGGGCTGGGCACCGGGGAGCTGTTTTTT

J gene: TRBJ1-2
D gene: TRBD1
V gene: TRBV11-2
clone size: .
CDR3 protein: CASSLPGGSGYTF
CDR3 DNA: TGTGCCAGCAGCTTACCAGGGGGCAGTGGCTACACCTTC

J gene: TRBJ2-2
D gene: .
V gene: TRBV7-9
clone size: .
CDR3 protein: CASSLWSSGNTGELFF
CDR3 DNA: TGTGCCAGCAGCTTATGGTCCTCAGGGAACACCGGGGAGCTGTTTTTT